This T cell receptor beta chain was recorded in a study of shared clonotypes between healthy human individuals. The table came from immunoSEQ multiplex PCR; TCRdb's copy has only in-frame clones and leaves some out. The profile shows roughly 2.2 million clones, 93% of them singletons. This CDR3 has 14 residues. Trimming took 2 bases from V and 0 from J, leaving 8 bases between them. Germline values: CDR1 SGHVS, CDR2 FNYEAQ. The clonotype comes from a man between 18 and 35 years old in good health. Some clones in this sample may be carry-over from other donors' samples. Material for sequencing was naive CD4+ T cells from PBMCs. The subset here: CD45RA+ positively selected. The rearrangement links TRBV7-6 to TRBJ2-7, with a weak D call TRBD2 (5 bases). CDR3 residues: CASSLTGFSYEQYF. The CDR3 DNA reads as TGTGCCAGCAGCTTAACGGGGTTCTCCTACGAGCAGTACTTC.